A selection of T cell receptor beta chains follows, all from one sample in a study of T-cell reconstitution after alpha-beta-depleted transplantation in children. TCRdb fed the PCR reads into MiXCR, producing one record per CDR3 protein. The table shows 200,000 to 250,000 distinct CDR3 sequences, with roughly 8.1% occurring only once. The source material was PBMCs, mostly from graft donor cells, sampled 360 days after TCRalphabeta/CD19-depleted stem cell transplant. All receptors come from a male patient aged 2-9 years who had a stem cell transplant for acute myeloid leukemia, so the T cells may come from the graft donor. Both conserved end residues are part of each CDR3. D genes are given only for firm matches. Only some rows state a clone size, as once, few, many or a class for expanded clones.

len: 23; v_gene: TRBV12-3/TRBV12-4; d_gene: TRBD2; j_gene: TRBJ2-2; abundance: many; CDR3nt: TGTGCCAGCAGTTTACCATACCTCGTCCTCGGGACTAGCGGGAGGGCGGTCGCCGGGGAGCTGTTTTTT; CDR3aa: CASSLPYLVLGTSGRAVAGELFF
len: 13; v_gene: TRBV20-1; d_gene: NA; j_gene: TRBJ2-7; abundance: many; CDR3nt: TGCAGTGCTCTAAGTCCAGGGTTAAGCGAGCAGTACTTC; CDR3aa: CSALSPGLSEQYF
len: 17; v_gene: TRBV12-5; d_gene: TRBD1; j_gene: TRBJ2-5; abundance: NA; CDR3nt: TGTGCTAGTGGTTTGGTCGGACAGGGCCTATTTAGGGAGACCCAGTACTTC; CDR3aa: CASGLVGQGLFRETQYF
len: 14; v_gene: TRBV2; d_gene: NA; j_gene: TRBJ2-5; abundance: NA; CDR3nt: TGTGCCAGCAACCCTCCGTCAGGGCCAGAGACCCAGTACTTC; CDR3aa: CASNPPSGPETQYF
len: 14; v_gene: TRBV2; d_gene: TRBD1; j_gene: TRBJ1-6; abundance: many; CDR3nt: TGTGCCAGCAGTGGACAGGGTCAGAATTCACCCCTCCACTTT; CDR3aa: CASSGQGQNSPLHF
len: 15; v_gene: TRBV29-1; d_gene: TRBD1; j_gene: TRBJ2-1; abundance: NA; CDR3nt: TGCAGCGTGAGATCCGGACAGGGCTCGTACAATGAGCAGTTCTTC; CDR3aa: CSVRSGQGSYNEQFF
len: 17; v_gene: TRBV27; d_gene: NA; j_gene: TRBJ2-1; abundance: few; CDR3nt: TGTGCCAGCAGTCTCCCGGTGGGGGCTAGCGGATACAATGAGCAGTTCTTC; CDR3aa: CASSLPVGASGYNEQFF
len: 16; v_gene: TRBV6-5; d_gene: TRBD2; j_gene: TRBJ2-2; abundance: many; CDR3nt: TGTGCCAGCAGTTTGGGACTAGTCAGTGGGCCCGGGGAGCTGTTTTTT; CDR3aa: CASSLGLVSGPGELFF
len: 11; v_gene: TRBV20-1; d_gene: NA; j_gene: TRBJ2-1; abundance: many; CDR3nt: TGCAGTGCTCCGCAGGGGAATGAGCAGTTCTTC; CDR3aa: CSAPQGNEQFF
len: 13; v_gene: TRBV20-1; d_gene: NA; j_gene: TRBJ2-3; abundance: few; CDR3nt: TGCAGTGCTGTCCCGGGGGGCATAGATACGCAGTATTTT; CDR3aa: CSAVPGGIDTQYF
len: 14; v_gene: TRBV12-3/TRBV12-4; d_gene: NA; j_gene: TRBJ1-4; abundance: NA; CDR3nt: TGTGCCAGCAGTTTCCGACATGGGGGCGAAAAACTGTTTTTT; CDR3aa: CASSFRHGGEKLFF
len: 23; v_gene: TRBV4-3; d_gene: TRBD1; j_gene: TRBJ2-2; abundance: NA; CDR3nt: TGCGCCAGCAGCCAAGTAAGGGGGCGCCCTTCCAAAAATATCAAAACGAACACCGGGGAGCTGTTTTTT; CDR3aa: CASSQVRGRPSKNIKTNTGELFF
len: 15; v_gene: TRBV15; d_gene: NA; j_gene: TRBJ2-3; abundance: NA; CDR3nt: TGTGCCACCAGCAGAGATCGGGGAGACACAGATACGCAGTATTTT; CDR3aa: CATSRDRGDTDTQYF
len: 14; v_gene: TRBV6-5; d_gene: NA; j_gene: TRBJ2-7; abundance: many; CDR3nt: TGTGCCAGCAGTTACTCGAGAGCATACAACGAGCAGTACTTC; CDR3aa: CASSYSRAYNEQYF
len: 13; v_gene: TRBV18; d_gene: NA; j_gene: TRBJ2-3; abundance: few; CDR3nt: TGTGCCAGCTCGCCCCGGACAGAAGATACGCAGTATTTT; CDR3aa: CASSPRTEDTQYF
len: 15; v_gene: TRBV7-6; d_gene: TRBD2; j_gene: TRBJ2-5; abundance: many; CDR3nt: TGTGCCAGCAGCGCAGGACTAGCGGGAATGGAGACCCAGTACTTC; CDR3aa: CASSAGLAGMETQYF
len: 13; v_gene: TRBV12-3/TRBV12-4; d_gene: NA; j_gene: TRBJ2-5; abundance: many; CDR3nt: TGTGCCAGCAGTCTTACAGTAGATCTGTCCCAGTACTTC; CDR3aa: CASSLTVDLSQYF
len: 16; v_gene: TRBV14; d_gene: NA; j_gene: TRBJ2-2; abundance: few; CDR3nt: TGTGCCAGCAGCCAATTCAGGGGCGCGGGCACCGGGGAGCTGTTTTTT; CDR3aa: CASSQFRGAGTGELFF
len: 17; v_gene: TRBV6-5; d_gene: TRBD2; j_gene: TRBJ2-1; abundance: NA; CDR3nt: TGTGCCAGCAGTTACTCGAGATCTAGCGGGAGTGGCTATGAGCAGTTCTTC; CDR3aa: CASSYSRSSGSGYEQFF
len: 14; v_gene: TRBV11-2; d_gene: TRBD2; j_gene: TRBJ2-7; abundance: NA; CDR3nt: TGTGCCAGCAGCTCGCAGCGGGGCCGGGACGAGCAGTACTTC; CDR3aa: CASSSQRGRDEQYF
len: 15; v_gene: TRBV12-3/TRBV12-4; d_gene: NA; j_gene: TRBJ1-1; abundance: NA; CDR3nt: TGTGCCAGCAGTCCCTCCTCTATTATGAACACTGAAGCTTTCTTT; CDR3aa: CASSPSSIMNTEAFF
len: 13; v_gene: TRBV20-1; d_gene: NA; j_gene: TRBJ1-2; abundance: many; CDR3nt: TGCAGTGCTAGCGACAGGAGCCTCTATGGCTACACCTTC; CDR3aa: CSASDRSLYGYTF
len: 14; v_gene: TRBV18; d_gene: NA; j_gene: TRBJ1-5; abundance: NA; CDR3nt: TGTGCCAGCTCACCCAATAGGGGGTATCAGACCCAGCATTTT; CDR3aa: CASSPNRGYQTQHF
len: 11; v_gene: TRBV29-1; d_gene: NA; j_gene: TRBJ2-5; abundance: many; CDR3nt: TGCAGCGTTGACACAGGGAGGACCCAGTACTTC; CDR3aa: CSVDTGRTQYF
len: 14; v_gene: TRBV12-3/TRBV12-4; d_gene: NA; j_gene: TRBJ2-7; abundance: many; CDR3nt: TGTGCCAGCAGTTTAGCCAGGGACTCCTACGAGCAGTACTTC; CDR3aa: CASSLARDSYEQYF
len: 17; v_gene: TRBV4-1; d_gene: TRBD2; j_gene: TRBJ2-1; abundance: few; CDR3nt: TGCGCCAGCAGCCAAGCAACGGGCGGGGGGCCTTACAATGAGCAGTTCTTC; CDR3aa: CASSQATGGGPYNEQFF
len: 17; v_gene: TRBV7-8; d_gene: NA; j_gene: TRBJ2-1; abundance: many; CDR3nt: TGTGCCAGCAGCGGATACCGGGACGACGGAGGCACCAATGAGCAGTTCTTC; CDR3aa: CASSGYRDDGGTNEQFF
len: 16; v_gene: TRBV4-1; d_gene: TRBD2; j_gene: TRBJ2-1; abundance: few; CDR3nt: TGCGCCAGCAGCCCCTGGGGACTAGCGATTTACAATGAGCAGTTCTTC; CDR3aa: CASSPWGLAIYNEQFF
len: 12; v_gene: TRBV5-5; d_gene: NA; j_gene: TRBJ2-4; abundance: few; CDR3nt: TGTGCCCCCCTGGAGGCTCTAAACATTCAGTACTTC; CDR3aa: CAPLEALNIQYF
len: 12; v_gene: TRBV5-1; d_gene: NA; j_gene: TRBJ2-1; abundance: many; CDR3nt: TGCGCCAGCAGCTTGGAGGGGCCTGAGCAGTTCTTC; CDR3aa: CASSLEGPEQFF
len: 12; v_gene: TRBV12-3/TRBV12-4; d_gene: TRBD1; j_gene: TRBJ2-5; abundance: NA; CDR3nt: TGTGCCAGCAGTCAGGGGGCAAAGACCCAGTACTTC; CDR3aa: CASSQGAKTQYF
len: 13; v_gene: TRBV29-1; d_gene: TRBD1; j_gene: TRBJ1-4; abundance: many; CDR3nt: TGCAGCGTTGAGGACAGGGCAAGGGAAAAACTGTTTTTT; CDR3aa: CSVEDRAREKLFF
len: 15; v_gene: TRBV27; d_gene: NA; j_gene: TRBJ2-7; abundance: NA; CDR3nt: TGTGCCAGCAGTTTACAGGGGCTCGGTTTCTACGAGCAGTACTTC; CDR3aa: CASSLQGLGFYEQYF
len: 18; v_gene: TRBV3-1; d_gene: NA; j_gene: TRBJ2-6; abundance: NA; CDR3nt: TGTGCCAGCAGCCAAGTGTCAGGGACCAACTCTGGGGCCAACGTCCTGACTTTC; CDR3aa: CASSQVSGTNSGANVLTF
len: 16; v_gene: TRBV6-5; d_gene: NA; j_gene: TRBJ2-3; abundance: many; CDR3nt: TGTGCCAGCAGTTCCCCAGGGGGGCGGAGCACAGATACGCAGTATTTT; CDR3aa: CASSSPGGRSTDTQYF
len: 13; v_gene: TRBV6-2/TRBV6-3; d_gene: NA; j_gene: TRBJ2-2; abundance: few; CDR3nt: TGTGCCAGCAGATCCACACACACCGGGGAGCTGTTTTTT; CDR3aa: CASRSTHTGELFF
len: 14; v_gene: TRBV2; d_gene: NA; j_gene: TRBJ1-1; abundance: NA; CDR3nt: TGTGCCAGCAGGCGTTTAAAGGGGGGCACTGAAGCTTTCTTT; CDR3aa: CASRRLKGGTEAFF
len: 18; v_gene: TRBV5-1; d_gene: NA; j_gene: TRBJ1-1; abundance: NA; CDR3nt: TGCGCCAGCAGCCCTGGTCTCGGCAGGGGTAGGTGGAACACTGAAGCTTTCTTT; CDR3aa: CASSPGLGRGRWNTEAFF
len: 13; v_gene: TRBV10-3; d_gene: TRBD2; j_gene: TRBJ2-7; abundance: NA; CDR3nt: TGTGCCATCAGGGCTAGCGGGACTTACGAGCAGTACTTC; CDR3aa: CAIRASGTYEQYF
len: 16; v_gene: TRBV20-1; d_gene: TRBD2; j_gene: TRBJ2-2; abundance: few; CDR3nt: TGCAGTGCTAGAGATGGCCTAGCGGGGGGGAGCGGGGAGCTGTTTTTT; CDR3aa: CSARDGLAGGSGELFF
len: 16; v_gene: TRBV18; d_gene: NA; j_gene: TRBJ2-7; abundance: few; CDR3nt: TGTGCCAGCTCACCCACTGGAGGTCAGCGATCGTACGAGCAGTACTTC; CDR3aa: CASSPTGGQRSYEQYF
len: 15; v_gene: TRBV7-2; d_gene: TRBD2; j_gene: TRBJ2-1; abundance: NA; CDR3nt: TGTGCCAGCAGCTTAGTTGGACTAGTGAGTAATGAGCAGTTCTTC; CDR3aa: CASSLVGLVSNEQFF
len: 15; v_gene: TRBV5-5; d_gene: NA; j_gene: TRBJ2-7; abundance: few; CDR3nt: TGTGCCAGCAGCTTAACGCCGCTGTCAACCTACGAGCAGTACTTC; CDR3aa: CASSLTPLSTYEQYF
len: 17; v_gene: TRBV5-1; d_gene: TRBD2; j_gene: TRBJ2-1; abundance: few; CDR3nt: TGCGCCAGCAGCTTGGGGACTAGCGGGCTTCCCTACAATGAGCAGTTCTTC; CDR3aa: CASSLGTSGLPYNEQFF
len: 10; v_gene: TRBV20-1; d_gene: NA; j_gene: TRBJ2-3; abundance: NA; CDR3nt: TGCAGTGCCGCCACAGATACGCAGTATTTT; CDR3aa: CSAATDTQYF
len: 14; v_gene: TRBV6-5; d_gene: NA; j_gene: TRBJ2-7; abundance: NA; CDR3nt: TGTGCCAGCAGTTACGCGGGCAGCTTCTACGAGCAGAACTTC; CDR3aa: CASSYAGSFYEQNF
len: 14; v_gene: TRBV12-3/TRBV12-4; d_gene: NA; j_gene: TRBJ2-5; abundance: many; CDR3nt: TGTGCCAGCAGTCGAGTGCCGTACCAAGAGACCCAGTACTTC; CDR3aa: CASSRVPYQETQYF
len: 14; v_gene: TRBV20-1; d_gene: NA; j_gene: TRBJ1-6; abundance: few; CDR3nt: TGCAGTGCTAGAGATCTGGCGGGGACGGCACCCCTCCACTTT; CDR3aa: CSARDLAGTAPLHF